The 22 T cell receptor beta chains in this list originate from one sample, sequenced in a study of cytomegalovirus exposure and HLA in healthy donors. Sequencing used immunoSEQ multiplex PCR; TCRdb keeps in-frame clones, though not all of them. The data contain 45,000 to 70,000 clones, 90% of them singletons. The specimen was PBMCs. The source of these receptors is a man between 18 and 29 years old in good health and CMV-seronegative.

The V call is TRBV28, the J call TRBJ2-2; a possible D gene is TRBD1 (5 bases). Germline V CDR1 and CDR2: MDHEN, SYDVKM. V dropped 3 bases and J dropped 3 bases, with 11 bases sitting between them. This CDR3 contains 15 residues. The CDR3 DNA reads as TGTGCCAGCAGTTTTTTCAGGGCCCACACCGGGGAGCTGTTTTTT. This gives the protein CASSFFRAHTGELFF.

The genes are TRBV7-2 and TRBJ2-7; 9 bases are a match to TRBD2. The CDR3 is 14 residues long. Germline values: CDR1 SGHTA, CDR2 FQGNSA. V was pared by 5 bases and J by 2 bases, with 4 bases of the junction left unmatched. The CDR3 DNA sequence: TGTGCCAGCAGCACAGCGGGAGGCCCCTACGAGCAGTACTTC. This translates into CASSTAGGPYEQYF.

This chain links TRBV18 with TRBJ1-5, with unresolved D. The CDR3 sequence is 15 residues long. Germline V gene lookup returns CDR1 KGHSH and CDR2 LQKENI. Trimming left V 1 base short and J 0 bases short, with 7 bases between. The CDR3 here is CASSPQRNSNQPQHF. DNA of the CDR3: TGTGCCAGCTCACCACAGCGGAATAGCAATCAGCCCCAGCATTTT.

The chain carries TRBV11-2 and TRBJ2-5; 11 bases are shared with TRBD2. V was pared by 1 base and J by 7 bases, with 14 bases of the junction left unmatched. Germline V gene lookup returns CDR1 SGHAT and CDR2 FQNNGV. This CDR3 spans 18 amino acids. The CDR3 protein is CASSLGFGTSGRTGTQYF. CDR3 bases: TGTGCCAGCAGCTTAGGGTTTGGGACTAGCGGACGAACTGGGACCCAGTACTTC.

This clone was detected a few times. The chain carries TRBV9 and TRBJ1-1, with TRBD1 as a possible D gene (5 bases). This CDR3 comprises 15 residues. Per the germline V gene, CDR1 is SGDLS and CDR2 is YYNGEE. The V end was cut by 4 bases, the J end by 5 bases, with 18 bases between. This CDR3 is CASSTGGVRGTEAFF. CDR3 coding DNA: TGTGCCAGCAGCACGGGGGGGGTAAGAGGGACTGAAGCTTTCTTT.

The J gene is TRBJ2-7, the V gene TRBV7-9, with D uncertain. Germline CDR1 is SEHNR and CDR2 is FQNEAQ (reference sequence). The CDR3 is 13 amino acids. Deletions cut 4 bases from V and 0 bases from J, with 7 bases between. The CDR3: CASSSYISYEQYF. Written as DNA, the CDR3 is TGTGCCAGCAGCTCGTACATCTCCTACGAGCAGTACTTC. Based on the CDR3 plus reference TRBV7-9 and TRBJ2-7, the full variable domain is DTGVSQNPRHKITKRGQNVTFRCDPISEHNRLYWYRQTLGQGPEFLTYFQNEAQLEKSRLLSDRFSAERPKGSFSTLEIQRTEQGDSAMYLCASSSYISYEQYFGPGTRLTVT.

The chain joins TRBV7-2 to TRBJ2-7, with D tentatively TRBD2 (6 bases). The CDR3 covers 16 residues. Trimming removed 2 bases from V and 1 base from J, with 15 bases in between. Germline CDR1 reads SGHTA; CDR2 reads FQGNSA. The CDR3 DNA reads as TGTGCCAGCAGCTTAATCGCGAGGGGAGGTTCCTACGAGCAGTACTTC. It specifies CASSLIARGGSYEQYF.

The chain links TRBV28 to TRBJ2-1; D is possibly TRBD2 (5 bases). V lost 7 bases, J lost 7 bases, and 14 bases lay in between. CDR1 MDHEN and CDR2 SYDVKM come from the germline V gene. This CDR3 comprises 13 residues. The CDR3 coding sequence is TGTGCCAGCACCATCAGTGAGGGAAATGAGCAGTTCTTC. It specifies CASTISEGNEQFF.

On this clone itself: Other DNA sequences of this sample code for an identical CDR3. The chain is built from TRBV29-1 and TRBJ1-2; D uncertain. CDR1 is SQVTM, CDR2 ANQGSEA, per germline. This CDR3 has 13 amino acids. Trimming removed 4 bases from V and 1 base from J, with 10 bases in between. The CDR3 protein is CSVVGGLNYGYTF. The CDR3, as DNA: TGCAGCGTTGTCGGTGGGCTTAACTATGGCTACACCTTC.

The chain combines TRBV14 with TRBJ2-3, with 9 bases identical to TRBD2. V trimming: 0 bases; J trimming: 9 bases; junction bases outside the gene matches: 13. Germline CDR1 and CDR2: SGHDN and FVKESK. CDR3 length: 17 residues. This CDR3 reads CASSQERTSALIGTQYF. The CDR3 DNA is TGTGCCAGCAGCCAAGAGCGGACTAGCGCTTTGATTGGAACGCAGTATTTT.

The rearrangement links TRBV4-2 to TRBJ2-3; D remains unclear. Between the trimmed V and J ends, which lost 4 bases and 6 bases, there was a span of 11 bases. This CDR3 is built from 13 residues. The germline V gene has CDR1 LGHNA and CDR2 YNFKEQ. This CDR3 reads CASSPLGADTQYF. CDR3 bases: TGTGCCAGCAGCCCTCTTGGAGCGGATACGCAGTATTTT.

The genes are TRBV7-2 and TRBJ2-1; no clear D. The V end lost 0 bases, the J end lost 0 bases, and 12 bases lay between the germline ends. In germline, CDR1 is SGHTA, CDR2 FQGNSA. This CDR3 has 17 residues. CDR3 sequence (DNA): TGTGCCAGCAGCTTAGCCCCACTAACACTCTCCTACAATGAGCAGTTCTTC. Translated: CASSLAPLTLSYNEQFF.

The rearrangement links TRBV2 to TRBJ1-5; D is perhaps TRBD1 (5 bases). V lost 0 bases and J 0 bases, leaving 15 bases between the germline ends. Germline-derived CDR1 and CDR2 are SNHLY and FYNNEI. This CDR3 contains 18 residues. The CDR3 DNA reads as TGTGCCAGCAGTGAAGCAAACAGGTACGAATATAGCAATCAGCCCCAGCATTTT. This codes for CASSEANRYEYSNQPQHF.

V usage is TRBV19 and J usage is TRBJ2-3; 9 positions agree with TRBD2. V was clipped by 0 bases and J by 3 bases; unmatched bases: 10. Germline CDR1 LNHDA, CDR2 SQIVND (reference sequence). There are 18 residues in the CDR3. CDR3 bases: TGTGCCAGTAGTATAGATCTATACGGGCTAGCGGGAACAGATACGCAGTATTTT. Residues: CASSIDLYGLAGTDTQYF.

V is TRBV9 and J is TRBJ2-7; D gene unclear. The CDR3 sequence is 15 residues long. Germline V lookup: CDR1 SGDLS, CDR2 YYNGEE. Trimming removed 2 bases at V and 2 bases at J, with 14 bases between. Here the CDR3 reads CASSVGLAQPYEQYF. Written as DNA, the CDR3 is TGTGCCAGCAGCGTTGGGCTTGCCCAACCCTACGAGCAGTACTTC.

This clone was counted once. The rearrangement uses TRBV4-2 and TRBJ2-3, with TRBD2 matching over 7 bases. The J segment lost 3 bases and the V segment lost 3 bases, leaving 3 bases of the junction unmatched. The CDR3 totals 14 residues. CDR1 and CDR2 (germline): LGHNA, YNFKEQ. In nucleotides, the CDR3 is TGTGCCAGCAGCCAGCGGGAGTTAACAGATACGCAGTATTTT. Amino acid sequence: CASSQRELTDTQYF.

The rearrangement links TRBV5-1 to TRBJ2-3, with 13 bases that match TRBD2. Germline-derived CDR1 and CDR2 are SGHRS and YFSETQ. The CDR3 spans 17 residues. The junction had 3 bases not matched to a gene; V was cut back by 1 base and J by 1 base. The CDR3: CASSLRGTSGGTDTQYF. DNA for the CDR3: TGCGCCAGCAGCTTGAGGGGGACTAGCGGGGGCACAGATACGCAGTATTTT.

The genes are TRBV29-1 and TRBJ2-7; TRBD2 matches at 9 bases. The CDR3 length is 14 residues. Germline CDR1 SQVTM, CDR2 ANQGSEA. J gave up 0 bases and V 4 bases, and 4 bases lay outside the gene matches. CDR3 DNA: TGCAGCGTTGCCCTTAGCGGGGGCTCCTACGAGCAGTACTTC. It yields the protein CSVALSGGSYEQYF.

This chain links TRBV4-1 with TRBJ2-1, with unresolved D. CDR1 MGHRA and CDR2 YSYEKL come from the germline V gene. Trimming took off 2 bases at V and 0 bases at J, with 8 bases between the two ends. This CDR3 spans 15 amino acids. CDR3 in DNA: TGCGCCAGCAGCCAAAACCCGAGCTCCTACAATGAGCAGTTCTTC. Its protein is CASSQNPSSYNEQFF.

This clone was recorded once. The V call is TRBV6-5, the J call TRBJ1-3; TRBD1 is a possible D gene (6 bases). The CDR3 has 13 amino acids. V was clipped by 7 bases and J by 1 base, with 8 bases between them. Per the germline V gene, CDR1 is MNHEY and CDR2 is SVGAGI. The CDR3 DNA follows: TGTGCCAGCAAGGACAGATCTGGAAACACCATATATTTT. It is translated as CASKDRSGNTIYF.

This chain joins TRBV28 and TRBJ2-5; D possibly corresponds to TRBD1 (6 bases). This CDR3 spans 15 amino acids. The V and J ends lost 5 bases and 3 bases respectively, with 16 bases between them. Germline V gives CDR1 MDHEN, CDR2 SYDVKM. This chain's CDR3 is CASSTSTGTKETQYF. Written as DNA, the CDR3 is TGTGCCAGCAGTACCTCTACAGGGACGAAAGAGACCCAGTACTTC.

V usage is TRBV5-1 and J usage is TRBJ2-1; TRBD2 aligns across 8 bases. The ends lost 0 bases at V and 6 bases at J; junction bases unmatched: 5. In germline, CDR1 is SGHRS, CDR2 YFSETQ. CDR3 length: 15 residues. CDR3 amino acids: CASSLASGGPNEQFF. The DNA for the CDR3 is TGCGCCAGCAGCTTGGCTTCGGGAGGGCCCAATGAGCAGTTCTTC.